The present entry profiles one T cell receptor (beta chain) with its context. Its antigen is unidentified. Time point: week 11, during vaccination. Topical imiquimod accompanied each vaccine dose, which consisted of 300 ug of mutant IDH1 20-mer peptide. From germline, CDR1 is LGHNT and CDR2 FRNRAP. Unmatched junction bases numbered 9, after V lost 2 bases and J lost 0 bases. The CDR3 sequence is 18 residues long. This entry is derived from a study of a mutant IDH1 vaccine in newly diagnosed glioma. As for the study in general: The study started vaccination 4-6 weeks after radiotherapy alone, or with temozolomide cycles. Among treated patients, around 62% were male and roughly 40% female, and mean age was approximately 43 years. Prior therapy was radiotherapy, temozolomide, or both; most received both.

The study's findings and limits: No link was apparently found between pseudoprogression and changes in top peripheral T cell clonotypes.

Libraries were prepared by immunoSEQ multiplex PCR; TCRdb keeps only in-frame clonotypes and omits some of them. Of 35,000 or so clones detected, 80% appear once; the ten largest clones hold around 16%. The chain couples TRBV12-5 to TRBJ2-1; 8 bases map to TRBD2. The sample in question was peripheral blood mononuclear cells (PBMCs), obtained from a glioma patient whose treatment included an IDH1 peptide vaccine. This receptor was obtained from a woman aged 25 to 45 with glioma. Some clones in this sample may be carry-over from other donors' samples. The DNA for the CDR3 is TGTGCTAGTGGTTTGCCTAGTAGCGGGGTGAGCTCCTACAATGAGCAGTTCTTC. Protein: CASGLPSSGVSSYNEQFF.